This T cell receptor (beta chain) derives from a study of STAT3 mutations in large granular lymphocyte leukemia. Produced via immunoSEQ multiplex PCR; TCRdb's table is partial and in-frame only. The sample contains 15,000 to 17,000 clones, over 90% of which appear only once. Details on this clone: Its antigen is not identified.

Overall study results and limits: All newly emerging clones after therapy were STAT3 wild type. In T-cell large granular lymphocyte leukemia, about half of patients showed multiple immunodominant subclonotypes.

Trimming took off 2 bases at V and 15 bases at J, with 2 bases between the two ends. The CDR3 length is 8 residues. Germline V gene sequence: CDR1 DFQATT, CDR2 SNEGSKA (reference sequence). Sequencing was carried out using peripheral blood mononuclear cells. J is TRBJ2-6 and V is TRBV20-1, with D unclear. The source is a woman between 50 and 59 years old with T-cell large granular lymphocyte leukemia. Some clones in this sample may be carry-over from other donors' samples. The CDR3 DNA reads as TGCAGTGCTAGAACCCTGACTTTC. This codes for CSARTLTF.